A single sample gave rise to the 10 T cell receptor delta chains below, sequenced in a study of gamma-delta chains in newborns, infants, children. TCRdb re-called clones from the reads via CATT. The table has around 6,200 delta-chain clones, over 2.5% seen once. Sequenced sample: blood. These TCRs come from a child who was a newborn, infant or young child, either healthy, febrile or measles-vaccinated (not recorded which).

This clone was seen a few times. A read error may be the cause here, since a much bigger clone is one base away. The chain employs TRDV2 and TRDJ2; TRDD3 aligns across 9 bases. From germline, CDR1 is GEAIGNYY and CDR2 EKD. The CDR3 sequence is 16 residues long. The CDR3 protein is CACDTLGEALTAQPFF. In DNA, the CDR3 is TGTGCCTGTGACACACTGGGGGAAGCTTTGACAGCACAACCCTTCTTT.

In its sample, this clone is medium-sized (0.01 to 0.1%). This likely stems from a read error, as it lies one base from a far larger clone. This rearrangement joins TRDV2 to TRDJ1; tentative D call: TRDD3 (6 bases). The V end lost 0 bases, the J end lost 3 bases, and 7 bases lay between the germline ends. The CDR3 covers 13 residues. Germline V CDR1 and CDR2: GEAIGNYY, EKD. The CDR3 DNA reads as TGTGCCTGTGACACCTGGGGGGCCGATAAACTCATCTTT. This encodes CACDTWGADKLIF.

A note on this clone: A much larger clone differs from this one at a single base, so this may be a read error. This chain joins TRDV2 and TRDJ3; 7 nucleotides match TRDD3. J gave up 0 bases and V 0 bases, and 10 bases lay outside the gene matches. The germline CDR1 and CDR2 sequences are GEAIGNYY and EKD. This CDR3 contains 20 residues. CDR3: CACDTVLGNTRSWDTRQMFF. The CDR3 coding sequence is TGTGCCTGTGACACCGTACTGGGGAATACTCGCTCCTGGGACACCCGACAGATGTTTTTC.

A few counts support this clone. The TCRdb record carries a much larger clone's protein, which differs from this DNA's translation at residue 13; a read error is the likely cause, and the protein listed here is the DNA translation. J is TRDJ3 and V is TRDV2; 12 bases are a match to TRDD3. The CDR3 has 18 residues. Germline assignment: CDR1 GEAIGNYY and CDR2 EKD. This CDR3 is CACDNTGGYSWDARQMFF. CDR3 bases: TGTGCCTGTGACAATACTGGGGGATACTCCTGGGACGCCCGACAGATGTTTTTC.

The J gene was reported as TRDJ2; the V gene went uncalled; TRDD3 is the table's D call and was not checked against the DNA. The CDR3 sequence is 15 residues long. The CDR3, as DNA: TGTGCCTGTGACCTACTGGGGGATACTTTGACAGCACAATTCTTC. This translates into CACDLLGDTLTAQFF.

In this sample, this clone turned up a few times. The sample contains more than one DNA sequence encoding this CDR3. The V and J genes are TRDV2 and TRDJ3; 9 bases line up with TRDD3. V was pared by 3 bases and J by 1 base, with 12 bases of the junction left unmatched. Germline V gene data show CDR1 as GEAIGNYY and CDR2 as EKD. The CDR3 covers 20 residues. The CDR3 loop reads CACDPVLGDTLSWDTRQMFF. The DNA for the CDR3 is TGTGCCTGTGACCCTGTACTGGGGGACACCCTATCCTGGGACACCCGACAGATGTTTTTC.

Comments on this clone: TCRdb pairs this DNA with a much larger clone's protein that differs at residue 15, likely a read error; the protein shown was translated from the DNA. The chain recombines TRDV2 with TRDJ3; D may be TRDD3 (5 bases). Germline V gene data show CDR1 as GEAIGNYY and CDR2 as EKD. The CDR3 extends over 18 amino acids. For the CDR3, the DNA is TGTGCCTGTGATCCCGGATTCGCCAACTCCTGGGACACCCGACGGATGTTTTTC. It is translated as CACDPGFANSWDTRRMFF.

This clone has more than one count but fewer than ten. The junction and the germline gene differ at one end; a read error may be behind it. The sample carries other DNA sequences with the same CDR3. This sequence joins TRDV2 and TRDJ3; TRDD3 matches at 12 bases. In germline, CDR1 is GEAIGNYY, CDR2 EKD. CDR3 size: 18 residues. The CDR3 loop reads CACDTGGYKTWDTRQMFF. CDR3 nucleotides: TGTGCCTGCGACACTGGGGGATACAAGACCTGGGACACCCGGCAGATGTTTTTC.

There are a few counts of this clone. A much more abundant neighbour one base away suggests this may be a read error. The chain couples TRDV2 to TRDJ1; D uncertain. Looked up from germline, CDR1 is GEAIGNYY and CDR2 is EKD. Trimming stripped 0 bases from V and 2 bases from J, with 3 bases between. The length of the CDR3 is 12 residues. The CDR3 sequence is CACDTRTDKLIF. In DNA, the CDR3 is TGTGCCTGTGACACCCGGACCGATAAACTCATCTTT.

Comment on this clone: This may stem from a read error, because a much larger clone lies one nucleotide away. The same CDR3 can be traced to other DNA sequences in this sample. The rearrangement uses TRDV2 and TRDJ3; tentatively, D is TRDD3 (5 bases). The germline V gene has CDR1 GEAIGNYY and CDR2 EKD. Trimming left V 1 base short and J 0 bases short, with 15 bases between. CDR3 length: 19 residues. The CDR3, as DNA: TGTGCCTGTGACACGTTAACTGGAGCCAGCTCCTGGGACACCCGACAGATGTTTTTC. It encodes CACDTLTGASSWDTRQMFF.